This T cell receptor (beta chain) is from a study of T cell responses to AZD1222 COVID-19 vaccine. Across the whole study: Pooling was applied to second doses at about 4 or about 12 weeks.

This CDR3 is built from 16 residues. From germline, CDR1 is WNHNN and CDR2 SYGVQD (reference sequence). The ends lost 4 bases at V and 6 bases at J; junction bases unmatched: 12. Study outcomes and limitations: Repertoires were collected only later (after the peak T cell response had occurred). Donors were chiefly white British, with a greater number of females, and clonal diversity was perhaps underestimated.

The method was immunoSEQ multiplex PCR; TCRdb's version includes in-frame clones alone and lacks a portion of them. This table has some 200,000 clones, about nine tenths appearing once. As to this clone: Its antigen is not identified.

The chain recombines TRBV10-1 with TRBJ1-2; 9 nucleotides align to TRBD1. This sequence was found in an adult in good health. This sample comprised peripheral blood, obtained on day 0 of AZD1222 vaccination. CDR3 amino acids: CASSGYRGLPSDGYTF. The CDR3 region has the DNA TGCGCCAGCAGTGGGTACAGGGGGCTACCTTCGGATGGCTACACCTTC.